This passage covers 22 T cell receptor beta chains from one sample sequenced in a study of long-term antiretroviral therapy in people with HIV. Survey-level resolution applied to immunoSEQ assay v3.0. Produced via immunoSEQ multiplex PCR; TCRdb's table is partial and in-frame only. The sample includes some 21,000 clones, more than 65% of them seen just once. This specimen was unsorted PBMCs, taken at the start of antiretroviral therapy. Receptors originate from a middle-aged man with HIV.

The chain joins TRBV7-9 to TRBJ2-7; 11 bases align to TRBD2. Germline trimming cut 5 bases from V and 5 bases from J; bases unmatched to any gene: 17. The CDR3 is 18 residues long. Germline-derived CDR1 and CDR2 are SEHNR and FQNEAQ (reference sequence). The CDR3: CASSPRLAGGEIVDEQYF. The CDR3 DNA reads TGTGCCAGCAGCCCCAGGCTAGCGGGAGGTGAGATTGTGGACGAGCAGTACTTC. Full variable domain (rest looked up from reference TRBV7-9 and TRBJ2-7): DTGVSQNPRHKITKRGQNVTFRCDPISEHNRLYWYRQTLGQGPEFLTYFQNEAQLEKSRLLSDRFSAERPKGSFSTLEIQRTEQGDSAMYLCASSPRLAGGEIVDEQYFGPGTRLTVT.

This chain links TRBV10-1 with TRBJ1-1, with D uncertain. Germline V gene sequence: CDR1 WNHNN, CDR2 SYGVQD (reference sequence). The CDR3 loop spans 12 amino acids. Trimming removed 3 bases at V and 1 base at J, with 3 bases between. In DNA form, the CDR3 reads TGCGCCAGCAGTGACCCGAACACTGAAGCTTTCTTT. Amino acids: CASSDPNTEAFF.

The DNA of the CDR3 is TGTGCCAGCAGCTTAGTAGGGGCAGGGCGGACTGAAGCTTTCTTT. It encodes CASSLVGAGRTEAFF. V usage is TRBV7-9 and J usage is TRBJ1-1, with a possible D match to TRBD1 (5 bases). The germline gives CDR1 SEHNR, CDR2 FQNEAQ (reference sequence). The CDR3 is 15 residues long. The V end lost 1 base, the J end lost 5 bases, and 14 bases lay between the germline ends.

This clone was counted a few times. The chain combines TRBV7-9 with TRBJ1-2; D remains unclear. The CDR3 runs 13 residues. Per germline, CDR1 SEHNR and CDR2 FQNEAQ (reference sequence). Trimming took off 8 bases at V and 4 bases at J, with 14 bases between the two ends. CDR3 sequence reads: CASRPTGGYGYTF. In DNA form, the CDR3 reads TGTGCCAGCCGCCCGACTGGAGGCTATGGCTACACCTTC.

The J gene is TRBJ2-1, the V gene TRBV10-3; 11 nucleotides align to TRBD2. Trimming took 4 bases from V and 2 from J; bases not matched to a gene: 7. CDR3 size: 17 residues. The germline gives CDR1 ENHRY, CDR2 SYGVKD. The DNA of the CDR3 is TGTGCCATCAGTGCGGCCGGGACTAGCGGTACCTACAATGAGCAGTTCTTC. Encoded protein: CAISAAGTSGTYNEQFF.

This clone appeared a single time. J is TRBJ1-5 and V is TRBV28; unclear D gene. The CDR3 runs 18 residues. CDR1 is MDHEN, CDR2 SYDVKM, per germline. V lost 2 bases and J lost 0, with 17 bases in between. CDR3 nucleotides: TGTGCCAGCAGTTTACAGAAGTTATTTGTATATAGCAATCAGCCCCAGCATTTT. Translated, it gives CASSLQKLFVYSNQPQHF.

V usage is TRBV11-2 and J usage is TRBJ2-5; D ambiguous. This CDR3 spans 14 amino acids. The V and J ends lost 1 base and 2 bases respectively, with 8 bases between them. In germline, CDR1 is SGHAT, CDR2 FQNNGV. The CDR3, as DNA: TGTGCCAGCAGCTTAGGATCGGAGCAAGAGACCCAGTACTTC. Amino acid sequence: CASSLGSEQETQYF.

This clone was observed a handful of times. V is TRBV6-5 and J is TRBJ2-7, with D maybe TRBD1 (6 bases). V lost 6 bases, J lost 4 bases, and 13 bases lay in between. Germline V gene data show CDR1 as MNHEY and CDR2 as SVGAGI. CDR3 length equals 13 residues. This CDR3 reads CASSRQVGYEQYF. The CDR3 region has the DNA TGTGCCAGCAGCCGACAGGTCGGGTACGAGCAGTACTTC.

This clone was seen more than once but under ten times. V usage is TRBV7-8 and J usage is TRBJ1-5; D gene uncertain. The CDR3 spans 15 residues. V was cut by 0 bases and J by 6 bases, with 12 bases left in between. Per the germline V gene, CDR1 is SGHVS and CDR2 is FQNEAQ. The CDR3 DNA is TGTGCCAGCAGCTTAGCAGTGGGCAGTGGTCAGCCCCAGCATTTT. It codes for CASSLAVGSGQPQHF.

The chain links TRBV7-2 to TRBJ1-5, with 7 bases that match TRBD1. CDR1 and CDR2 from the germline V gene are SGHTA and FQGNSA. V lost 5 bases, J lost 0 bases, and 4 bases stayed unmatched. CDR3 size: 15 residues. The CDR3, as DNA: TGTGCCAGCAGCCCCCGACAGGGTAGCAATCAGCCCCAGCATTTT. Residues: CASSPRQGSNQPQHF.

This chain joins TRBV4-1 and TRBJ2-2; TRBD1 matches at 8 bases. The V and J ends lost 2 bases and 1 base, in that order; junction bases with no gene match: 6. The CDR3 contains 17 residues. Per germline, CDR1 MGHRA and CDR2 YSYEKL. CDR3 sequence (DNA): TGCGCCAGCAGCCAACCCCGACAGGGGCGGAACACCGGGGAGCTGTTTTTT. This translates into CASSQPRQGRNTGELFF.

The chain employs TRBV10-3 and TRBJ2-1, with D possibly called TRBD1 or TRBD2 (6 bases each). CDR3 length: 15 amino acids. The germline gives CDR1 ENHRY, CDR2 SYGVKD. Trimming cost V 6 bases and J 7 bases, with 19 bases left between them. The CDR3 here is CAISLRGGGRNEQFF. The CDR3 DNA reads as TGTGCCATCAGCCTCAGGGGAGGAGGAAGGAATGAGCAGTTCTTC.

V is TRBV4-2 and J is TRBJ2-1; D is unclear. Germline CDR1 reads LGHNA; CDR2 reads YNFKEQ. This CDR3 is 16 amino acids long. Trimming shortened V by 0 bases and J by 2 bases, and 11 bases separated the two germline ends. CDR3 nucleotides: TGTGCCAGCAGCCAAGAGTTGGCTGAGCCCTACAATGAGCAGTTCTTC. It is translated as CASSQELAEPYNEQFF.

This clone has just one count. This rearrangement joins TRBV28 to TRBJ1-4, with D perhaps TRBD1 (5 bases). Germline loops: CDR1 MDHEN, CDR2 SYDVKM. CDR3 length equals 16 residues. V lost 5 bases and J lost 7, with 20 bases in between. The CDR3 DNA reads TGTGCCAGCAGTCTCTCTACAGGTCGCCGGGGTGAAAAACTGTTTTTT. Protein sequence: CASSLSTGRRGEKLFF.

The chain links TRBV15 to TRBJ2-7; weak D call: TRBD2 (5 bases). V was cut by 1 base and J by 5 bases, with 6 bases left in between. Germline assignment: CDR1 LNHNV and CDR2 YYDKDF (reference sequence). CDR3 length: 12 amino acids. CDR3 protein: CATSRVGDEQYF. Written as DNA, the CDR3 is TGTGCCACCAGCAGAGTCGGGGACGAGCAGTACTTC.

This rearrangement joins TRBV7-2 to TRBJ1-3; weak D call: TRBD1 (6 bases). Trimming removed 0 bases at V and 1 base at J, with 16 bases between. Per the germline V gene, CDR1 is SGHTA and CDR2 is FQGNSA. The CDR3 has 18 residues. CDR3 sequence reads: CASSLAGGARLSGNTIYF. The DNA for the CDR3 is TGTGCCAGCAGCTTAGCGGGGGGGGCCAGGCTGTCTGGAAACACCATATATTTT. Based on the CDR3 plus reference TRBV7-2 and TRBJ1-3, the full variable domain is GAGVSQSPSNKVTEKGKDVELRCDPISGHTALYWYRQSLGQGLEFLIYFQGNSAPDKSGLPSDRFSAERTGGSVSTLTIQRTQQEDSAVYLCASSLAGGARLSGNTIYFGEGSWLTVV.

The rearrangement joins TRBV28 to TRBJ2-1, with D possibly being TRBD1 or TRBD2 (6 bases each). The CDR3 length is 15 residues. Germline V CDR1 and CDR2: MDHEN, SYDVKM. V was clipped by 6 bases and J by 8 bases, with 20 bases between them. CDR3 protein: CASSPPLEGVDEQFF. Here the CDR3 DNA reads TGTGCCAGCAGCCCACCGTTGGAGGGGGTCGATGAGCAGTTCTTC.

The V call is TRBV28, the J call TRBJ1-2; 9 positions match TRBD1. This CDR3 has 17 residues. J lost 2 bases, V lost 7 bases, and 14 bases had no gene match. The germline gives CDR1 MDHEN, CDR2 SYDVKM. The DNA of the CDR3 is TGTGCCAGCACTCCTTTCACGCCCGGGACAGGGAACTATGGCTACACCTTC. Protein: CASTPFTPGTGNYGYTF.

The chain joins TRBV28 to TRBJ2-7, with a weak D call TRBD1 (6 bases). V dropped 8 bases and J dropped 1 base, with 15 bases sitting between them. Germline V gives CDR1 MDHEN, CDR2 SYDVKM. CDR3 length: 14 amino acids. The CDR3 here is CASLPTQGSYEQYF. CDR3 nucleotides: TGTGCCAGCCTCCCTACACAGGGATCCTACGAGCAGTACTTC.

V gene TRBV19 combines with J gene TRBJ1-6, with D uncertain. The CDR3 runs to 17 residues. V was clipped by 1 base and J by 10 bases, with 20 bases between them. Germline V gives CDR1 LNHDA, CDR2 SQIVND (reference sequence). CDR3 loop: CASSIVGVLNGNSPLHF. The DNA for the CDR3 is TGTGCCAGTAGTATAGTCGGGGTCTTAAACGGGAACTCACCCCTCCACTTT.

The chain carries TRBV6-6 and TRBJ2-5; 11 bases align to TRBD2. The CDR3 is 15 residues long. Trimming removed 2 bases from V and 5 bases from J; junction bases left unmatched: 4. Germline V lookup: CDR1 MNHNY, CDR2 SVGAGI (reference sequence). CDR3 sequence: CASSYAGLAGETQYF. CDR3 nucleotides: TGTGCCAGCAGTTACGCCGGACTAGCGGGCGAGACCCAGTACTTC.

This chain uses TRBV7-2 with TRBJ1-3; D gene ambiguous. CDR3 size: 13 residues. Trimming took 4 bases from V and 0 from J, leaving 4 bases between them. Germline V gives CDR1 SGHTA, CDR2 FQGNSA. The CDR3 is CASSSNSGNTIYF. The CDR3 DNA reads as TGTGCCAGCAGCTCGAACTCTGGAAACACCATATATTTT.